A single sample is the source of the 32 T cell receptor beta chains below, sequenced in a study of blood T cell repertoires in COVID-19. TCRdb keeps only in-frame clones here, not all; method: immunoSEQ multiplex PCR. Among about 36,000 clones, roughly 84% were seen once, and the ten largest hold about 1.5%. Sequenced input: peripheral blood. These receptors were collected from a man aged 60 to 69 with COVID-19, enrolled during active disease.

The chain couples TRBV2 to TRBJ1-2; D unclear. This CDR3 comprises 13 residues. The V end was cut by 8 bases, the J end by 5 bases, with 15 bases between. The germline gives CDR1 SNHLY, CDR2 FYNNEI. CDR3 sequence reads: CASRGGGIYGYTF. The CDR3 bases are TGTGCCAGCCGTGGAGGAGGAATTTATGGCTACACCTTC.

This clone was counted a few times. A junction boundary mismatches the germline segment, possibly from a read error. The chain recombines TRBV9 with TRBJ1-1; D gene uncertain. Per germline, CDR1 SGDLS and CDR2 YYNGEE. The CDR3 loop spans 15 amino acids. The CDR3 sequence is CASSASYGSNAEAFF. The CDR3, as DNA: TGTGCCAGCAGCGCCTCCTACGGTTCGAACGCTGAAGCTTTCTTT.

J is TRBJ2-7 and V is TRBV5-1, with a tentative D call TRBD1 (6 bases). The CDR3 runs to 14 residues. The germline CDR1 and CDR2 sequences are SGHRS and YFSETQ. The V end lost 3 bases, the J end lost 1 base, and 11 bases lay between the germline ends. CDR3 loop: CASSSLGQSYEQYF. The CDR3 nucleotides are TGCGCCAGCAGCTCTCTCGGACAGTCCTACGAGCAGTACTTC.

CDR3 region: CASRFSGQAYNEQFF. CDR3 coding DNA: TGCGCCAGCAGATTCTCGGGACAGGCCTACAATGAGCAGTTCTTC. The chain employs TRBV5-1 and TRBJ2-1; 8 bases match TRBD1. Germline V lookup: CDR1 SGHRS, CDR2 YFSETQ. V was pared by 5 bases and J by 2 bases, with 6 bases of the junction left unmatched. This CDR3 contains 15 residues.

The chain links TRBV10-3 to TRBJ1-5; TRBD1 aligns across 10 bases. V lost 7 bases and J lost 7; bases outside the gene matches: 7. The CDR3 loop spans 14 amino acids. Germline V gene data show CDR1 as ENHRY and CDR2 as SYGVKD. The CDR3 reads CAINPDRGEQPQHF. CDR3 DNA: TGTGCCATCAATCCGGACAGGGGGGAACAGCCCCAGCATTTT.

The chain is built from TRBV18 and TRBJ2-7, with 9 bases matching TRBD1. The CDR3 is made up of 17 amino acids. J was trimmed by 2 bases and V by 2 bases; bases with no gene match: 10. CDR1 is KGHSH, CDR2 LQKENI, per germline. CDR3 coding DNA: TGTGCCAGCTCACCATTCGGGACAGGGAGTAATGCCTACGAGCAGTACTTC. The encoded protein is CASSPFGTGSNAYEQYF. Using reference TRBV18 and TRBJ2-7 for the parts outside the CDR3, the full variable domain is NAGVMQNPRHLVRRRGQEARLRCSPMKGHSHVYWYRQLPEEGLKFMVYLQKENIIDESGMPKERFSAEFPKEGPSILRIQQVVRGDSAAYFCASSPFGTGSNAYEQYFGPGTRLTVT.

The rearrangement joins TRBV6-5 to TRBJ1-2, with D possibly being TRBD1 (5 bases). This CDR3 has 12 residues. Looked up from germline, CDR1 is MNHEY and CDR2 is SVGAGI. Deletions cut 5 bases from V and 7 bases from J, with 11 bases between. DNA of the CDR3: TGTGCCAGCAGTCCTCAGGGTTTTGGCTACACCTTC. This encodes CASSPQGFGYTF.

This clone was counted once. The rearrangement links TRBV7-9 to TRBJ2-7; 7 bases agree with TRBD2. V lost 1 base and J lost 3; bases outside the gene matches: 6. The CDR3 sequence is 15 residues long. Germline V gene data show CDR1 as SEHNR and CDR2 as FQNEAQ (reference sequence). CDR3 in DNA: TGTGCCAGCAGCTTAGGTTTTGGACTAGACTACGAGCAGTACTTC. It yields the protein CASSLGFGLDYEQYF. Combining the CDR3 with reference TRBV7-9 and TRBJ2-7 gives the whole variable domain DTGVSQNPRHKITKRGQNVTFRCDPISEHNRLYWYRQTLGQGPEFLTYFQNEAQLEKSRLLSDRFSAERPKGSFSTLEIQRTEQGDSAMYLCASSLGFGLDYEQYFGPGTRLTVT.

The chain combines TRBV18 with TRBJ2-3, with TRBD1 matching over 10 bases. The CDR3 covers 15 residues. Trimming removed 6 bases from V and 4 bases from J; junction bases left unmatched: 7. Germline values: CDR1 KGHSH, CDR2 LQKENI. CDR3 DNA sequence: TGTGCCAGCTCGACGACAGGGGGCGCGGCAGATACGCAGTATTTT. This gives the protein CASSTTGGAADTQYF.

The rearrangement joins TRBV28 to TRBJ1-2; D remains ambiguous. Germline CDR1 MDHEN, CDR2 SYDVKM. The CDR3 contains 15 residues. V dropped 1 base and J dropped 4 bases, with 13 bases sitting between them. The CDR3 protein is CASSLSEDGSYGYTF. DNA for the CDR3: TGTGCCAGCAGTTTATCTGAGGACGGGAGCTATGGCTACACCTTC.

This clone was seen a single time. The chain is built from TRBV7-6 and TRBJ2-7; maybe TRBD1 (6 bases). Trimming shortened V by 1 base and J by 0 bases, and 10 bases separated the two germline ends. The CDR3 extends over 15 amino acids. Per the germline V gene, CDR1 is SGHVS and CDR2 is FNYEAQ. CDR3 loop: CASSLEQGFSYEQYF. CDR3 sequence (DNA): TGTGCCAGCAGCTTAGAACAGGGCTTCTCCTACGAGCAGTACTTC. The variable domain in full, with the rest retrieved from reference TRBV7-6 and TRBJ2-7, is GAGVSQSPRYKVTKRGQDVALRCDPISGHVSLYWYRQALGQGPEFLTYFNYEAQQDKSGLPNDRFSAERPEGSISTLTIQRTEQRDSAMYRCASSLEQGFSYEQYFGPGTRLTVT.

The rearrangement joins TRBV14 to TRBJ2-2; 8 bases map to TRBD1. The trim removed 0 bases at V and 5 bases at J, leaving 8 bases unmatched. This CDR3 spans 17 amino acids. Germline V gives CDR1 SGHDN, CDR2 FVKESK. The CDR3 DNA reads TGTGCCAGCAGCCAAGAAGGTGGCAGGGGGCGGACCGGGGAGCTGTTTTTT. It translates to CASSQEGGRGRTGELFF.

Remarks on this clone: This sample also contains other DNA sequences that code for the same CDR3. This sequence joins TRBV30 and TRBJ2-5; 8 nucleotides align to TRBD1. From germline, CDR1 is GTSNPN and CDR2 SVGIG (reference sequence). CDR3 length equals 13 residues. V was pared by 1 base and J by 5 bases, with 3 bases of the junction left unmatched. CDR3 nucleotides: TGTGCCTGGAGTGAGGACAGGGTGGAGACCCAGTACTTC. Encoded protein: CAWSEDRVETQYF.

The sample holds a few counts of this clone. The rearrangement joins TRBV3-1 (or the pseudogene TRBV3-2) to TRBJ1-6; the match to TRBD1 covers 12 bases. CDR1 is LGHDT, CDR2 YNNKEL, per germline (reference sequence). The CDR3 runs to 15 residues. V gave up 1 base and J gave up 8 bases; unmatched junction bases: 0. The CDR3 DNA sequence: TGTGCCAGCAGCCAAGGGGACAGGGGGCATTCACCCCTCCACTTT. Translated, it gives CASSQGDRGHSPLHF.

This clone was seen only once. V gene TRBV7-9 combines with J gene TRBJ1-1, with D possibly matching TRBD1 (5 bases). The CDR3 is 12 residues long. The V end was cut by 7 bases, the J end by 3 bases, with 9 bases between. Germline V gives CDR1 SEHNR, CDR2 FQNEAQ (reference sequence). The CDR3 here is CASIGGYTEAFF. The CDR3, as DNA: TGTGCCAGCATCGGGGGATACACTGAAGCTTTCTTT.

This sequence joins TRBV5-1 and TRBJ1-6; 7 bases map to TRBD1. This CDR3 has 16 residues. CDR1 and CDR2 from the germline V gene are SGHRS and YFSETQ. Trimming cost V 3 bases and J 6 bases; bases outside gene matches: 9. The CDR3 region is CASSSSLRQGNSPLHF. CDR3 in DNA: TGCGCCAGCAGCTCCTCCCTTCGACAGGGTAATTCACCCCTCCACTTT.

The chain has TRBV18 and TRBJ2-2; TRBD1 is a possible D gene (6 bases). Trimming took 1 base from V and 6 from J, leaving 6 bases between them. Germline CDR1 KGHSH, CDR2 LQKENI. This CDR3 comprises 13 residues. CDR3 residues: CASSPQGAGELFF. CDR3 in DNA: TGTGCCAGCTCACCACAGGGGGCCGGGGAGCTGTTTTTT.

The chain recombines TRBV4-2 with TRBJ1-2; D ambiguous. In germline, CDR1 is LGHNA, CDR2 YNFKEQ. Between the trimmed V and J ends, which lost 0 bases and 3 bases, there was a span of 20 bases. This CDR3 comprises 18 residues. The chain's CDR3 is CASSQDLRYGGDYYGYTF. CDR3 nucleotide sequence: TGTGCCAGCAGCCAAGATCTAAGGTACGGCGGAGACTACTATGGCTACACCTTC.

V gene TRBV9 combines with J gene TRBJ1-6; D call uncertain. Germline V gene data show CDR1 as SGDLS and CDR2 as YYNGEE. V was clipped by 2 bases and J by 8 bases, with 20 bases between them. This CDR3 spans 17 amino acids. CDR3 sequence (DNA): TGTGCCAGCAGCGTCTCAATGGGGAGGCTTCGGCATTCACCCCTCCACTTT. It translates to CASSVSMGRLRHSPLHF.

This clone was observed a few times. The sample carries other DNA sequences with the same CDR3. The rearrangement joins TRBV27 to TRBJ2-7; 7 bases line up with TRBD1. Germline trimming cut 5 bases from V and 2 bases from J; bases unmatched to any gene: 3. CDR3 size: 13 residues. Germline V CDR1 and CDR2: MNHEY, SMNVEV (reference sequence). This chain's CDR3 is CASSLGTAYEQYF. CDR3 coding DNA: TGTGCCAGCAGTCTTGGGACAGCCTACGAGCAGTACTTC.

The chain joins TRBV7-2 to TRBJ1-5, with 7 bases that match TRBD1. With 5 bases clipped from V and 7 bases from J, the junction kept 8 bases outside the gene matches. Germline-derived CDR1 and CDR2 are SGHTA and FQGNSA. The CDR3 has 14 residues. The CDR3 nucleotides are TGTGCCAGCAGCCCGATGACAGGGAGGCAGCCCCAGCATTTT. Protein product: CASSPMTGRQPQHF.

The rearrangement links TRBV14 to TRBJ2-4, with D possibly being TRBD1 (6 bases). The CDR3 extends over 16 amino acids. CDR1 SGHDN and CDR2 FVKESK come from the germline V gene. The ends were cut back, 4 bases at V and 6 bases at J, with 19 bases in the middle. The CDR3 protein is CASSPNAGQKINIQYF. DNA of the CDR3: TGTGCCAGCAGCCCCAACGCTGGACAGAAAATAAACATTCAGTACTTC.

This clone appeared once. This chain uses TRBV11-3 with TRBJ2-1; tentative D call: TRBD1 (6 bases). Trimming pared 1 base from V and 8 bases from J, leaving 9 bases between. The germline V gene has CDR1 SGHNT and CDR2 YENEEA. The length of the CDR3 is 13 residues. CDR3 sequence reads: CASSLVGGHEQFF. In DNA form, the CDR3 reads TGTGCCAGCAGCTTAGTTGGGGGCCATGAGCAGTTCTTC.

The V call is TRBV4-2, the J call TRBJ1-4, with 9 bases matching TRBD1. Germline V gives CDR1 LGHNA, CDR2 YNFKEQ. The CDR3 extends over 15 amino acids. V lost 2 bases and J lost 4; bases outside the gene matches: 2. CDR3 bases: TGTGCCAGCAGCCAACGGGACAGGGATAATGAAAAACTGTTTTTT. This translates into CASSQRDRDNEKLFF.

The rearrangement links TRBV19 to TRBJ2-5; tentative D call: TRBD2 (7 bases). Deletions cut 7 bases from V and 1 base from J, with 19 bases between. CDR1 and CDR2 (germline): LNHDA, SQIVND (reference sequence). CDR3 length: 16 amino acids. The CDR3 sequence: CASTQGGATGQETQYF. The CDR3 DNA is TGTGCCAGTACTCAAGGGGGGGCCACCGGCCAAGAGACCCAGTACTTC. The complete variable domain, with remaining parts taken from reference TRBV19 and TRBJ2-5, reads DGGITQSPKYLFRKEGQNVTLSCEQNLNHDAMYWYRQDPGQGLRLIYYSQIVNDFQKGDIAEGYSVSREKKESFPLTVTSAQKNPTAFYLCASTQGGATGQETQYFGPGTRLLVL.

This rearrangement joins TRBV6-1 to TRBJ1-2; 7 nucleotides match TRBD1. Trimming cost V 2 bases and J 5 bases; bases outside gene matches: 14. Germline CDR1 and CDR2: MNHNS and SASEGT. The CDR3 has 17 residues. This CDR3 reads CASSENILTGSLYGYTF. CDR3 sequence (DNA): TGTGCCAGCAGTGAAAACATCTTGACAGGGAGCCTTTATGGCTACACCTTC.

This clone was observed once. This chain links TRBV5-1 with TRBJ1-4; no firm D call. V shed 0 bases and J shed 4 bases, with 10 bases lying between them. The CDR3 is 15 residues long. Germline lookup yields CDR1 SGHRS and CDR2 YFSETQ. CDR3 protein: CASSLGARGNEKLFF. CDR3 in DNA: TGCGCCAGCAGCTTGGGGGCCCGTGGTAATGAAAAACTGTTTTTT.

The V and J genes are TRBV5-1 and TRBJ2-1; D remains ambiguous. Germline CDR1 is SGHRS and CDR2 is YFSETQ. The CDR3 spans 12 residues. Trimming stripped 3 bases from V and 13 bases from J, with 14 bases between. DNA for the CDR3: TGCGCCAGCAGCTCTACTGACGAGGTACAGTTCTTC. This encodes CASSSTDEVQFF.

This chain links TRBV6-2 or TRBV6-3 with TRBJ1-2; D is undetermined. Trimming removed 3 bases at V and 10 bases at J, with 12 bases between. This CDR3 is built from 12 residues. Germline V gives CDR1 MNHEY, CDR2 SVGEGT. The CDR3 coding sequence is TGTGCCAGCAGTTATGGCTTACACCCCTACACCTTC. Encoded protein: CASSYGLHPYTF.

The gene calls are TRBV18 and TRBJ2-7; TRBD2 aligns across 7 bases. V lost 3 bases and J lost 7; bases outside the gene matches: 15. Germline CDR1 reads KGHSH; CDR2 reads LQKENI. The CDR3 consists of 16 residues. The CDR3 reads CASSPDDWAGVGEQYF. For the CDR3, the DNA is TGTGCCAGCTCACCTGACGACTGGGCGGGAGTAGGGGAGCAGTACTTC. The complete variable domain, with remaining parts taken from reference TRBV18 and TRBJ2-7, reads NAGVMQNPRHLVRRRGQEARLRCSPMKGHSHVYWYRQLPEEGLKFMVYLQKENIIDESGMPKERFSAEFPKEGPSILRIQQVVRGDSAAYFCASSPDDWAGVGEQYFGPGTRLTVT.

The V call is TRBV3-1 (or the pseudogene TRBV3-2), the J call TRBJ1-6; D remains ambiguous. The CDR3 contains 13 residues. CDR1 LGHDT and CDR2 YNNKEL come from the germline V gene (reference sequence). V lost 0 bases to trimming and J lost 11 bases, with 8 bases between them. CDR3 protein: CASSQESFPPLHF. DNA of the CDR3: TGTGCCAGCAGCCAAGAGAGTTTTCCACCCCTCCACTTT.

The V and J genes are TRBV10-2 and TRBJ2-3, with D maybe TRBD2 (7 bases). V was clipped by 10 bases and J by 0 bases, with 14 bases between them. Germline V gene data show CDR1 as WSHSY and CDR2 as SAAADI. This CDR3 is 14 amino acids long. The CDR3 coding sequence is TGCGCCATCTGGGGGGGCTATAGCACAGATACGCAGTATTTT. Translation: CAIWGGYSTDTQYF.